This T cell receptor beta chain comes out of a study of vaccination effects on CD4 cells after COVID-19. TCRdb keeps only in-frame clones here, not all; method: immunoSEQ multiplex PCR. This sample has 45,000 to 75,000 clones, with about 80% found just once. About this clone itself: Its antigen is undetermined.

Scientists isolated CD4+ T cells after an approximately 10-day culture period ended. With 4 bases clipped from V and 8 bases from J, the junction kept 9 bases outside the gene matches. CDR3 length equals 14 residues. Germline loops: CDR1 SGHRS, CDR2 YFSETQ. This rearrangement joins TRBV5-1 to TRBJ1-1, with 9 bases that match TRBD1. The sample consisted of CD4+ T cells from PBMCs cultured without peptide, taken before COVID-19 vaccination. This receptor was identified in a human donor who received a COVID-19 vaccine. CDR3 sequence (DNA): TGCGCCAGCAGCCACCCGGGACAGGGAGCAGAAGCTTTCTTT. Translated, it gives CASSHPGQGAEAFF.